The clone carrying this T cell receptor (beta chain) was recorded once. Its target is unknown. The entry originates in a study of PD-L1 blockade in urothelial cancer. Whole-study context: Most patients, about nine tenths of the roughly 30, were males with bladder-origin cancer. Each patient had 0 to 3 earlier chemotherapy regimens. General study results and limits: Pretreatment TCR clonality in blood, when below the median, was predictive of better survival.

V was cut by 3 bases and J by 4 bases, with 8 bases left in between. CDR1 SGHRS and CDR2 YFSETQ come from the germline V gene. CDR3 length: 13 residues. Clones were read by immunoSEQ multiplex PCR, and TCRdb kept only the in-frame ones, dropping some. The sample carries 60,000 to 65,000 clones, under 90% recorded once. Time point here: pretreatment peripheral blood. The receptor was isolated from a man aged 70 or older with urothelial cancer. The chain links TRBV5-1 to TRBJ2-1; D unresolved. Sequencing used PBMCs, obtained around atezolizumab (anti-PD-L1) treatment. CDR3 in amino acids: CASSSSSYNEQFF. The DNA of the CDR3 is TGCGCCAGCAGCTCATCTAGTTACAATGAGCAGTTCTTC.